Shown below are 7 T cell receptor beta chains from a single sample sequenced in a study of CXCR3-negative and CXCR3-positive naive CD8 T cells. Through 5' RACE with UMI labels, the TRB cDNA libraries were prepared. TCRdb re-called the 5' RACE reads; every CDR3 protein appears as one record, without DNA. The table lists around 60,000 distinct CDR3 sequences. The study's findings and limits: A higher hydrophobicity marked the TRB CDR3s of CXCR3-positive naive cells versus CXCR3-negative naive cells.

Their antigens are not known. The sequencing input was naive CXCR3+ CD8+ T cells from blood. Subset indicated: CD45RO-CCR7+CD27+CD95- naive CD8+ T cells expressing CXCR3 (TNR3+). All receptors derive from a human donor in good health. Some clones in this sample may be carry-over from other donors' samples.

This sequence joins TRBV4-2 and TRBJ1-5. CDR1 is LGHNA and CDR2 is YNFKEQ in the germline V gene. This CDR3 region has 14 residues. The CDR3 loop reads CASSLGLSNQPQHF.

The J gene is TRBJ1-1, the V gene TRBV29-1; absent DNA, TCRdb's TRBD1 call cannot be checked. The CDR3 extends over 15 amino acids. Per germline, CDR1 SQVTM and CDR2 ANQGSEA. The CDR3 loop reads CSVEDRGTVNTEAFF.

V gene TRBV7-2 combines with J gene TRBJ2-7; TCRdb lists TRBD1, though no DNA is available to test this call. CDR3 length: 13 residues. The germline CDR1 and CDR2 sequences are SGHTA and FQGNSA. This CDR3 reads CASRPGMYYEQYF. Complete variable domain (other parts from reference TRBV7-2 and TRBJ2-7): GAGVSQSPSNKVTEKGKDVELRCDPISGHTALYWYRQSLGQGLEFLIYFQGNSAPDKSGLPSDRFSAERTGGSVSTLTIQRTQQEDSAVYLCASRPGMYYEQYFGPGTRLTVT.

The chain combines TRBV28 with TRBJ2-7; TCRdb's D call, TRBD1, is unchecked because there is no DNA. The CDR3 runs to 16 residues. Germline V gene sequence: CDR1 MDHEN, CDR2 SYDVKM. CDR3 region: CASSFRWELTGGEQYF.

This rearrangement joins TRBV5-1 to TRBJ2-5. The CDR3 has 17 amino acids. From germline, CDR1 is SGHRS and CDR2 YFSETQ. The chain's CDR3 is CASSLGPFLGSQETQYF. Filled out from reference TRBV5-1 and TRBJ2-5, the complete variable domain reads KAGVTQTPRYLIKTRGQQVTLSCSPISGHRSVSWYQQTPGQGLQFLFEYFSETQRNKGNFPGRFSGRQFSNSRSEMNVSTLELGDSALYLCASSLGPFLGSQETQYFGPGTRLLVL.

This chain's CDR3 is CASTEGGQGASSPLHF. The J gene is TRBJ1-6, the V gene TRBV25-1; lacking DNA, the TRBD1 call made by TCRdb goes unchecked. The CDR3 consists of 16 residues. Germline V CDR1 and CDR2: MGHDK, SYGVNS.

The CDR3 protein is CSAPWTGEGTEAFF. The rearrangement joins TRBV29-1 to TRBJ1-1; TCRdb's D call, TRBD1, is unchecked because there is no DNA. The CDR3 runs 14 residues. Per the germline V gene, CDR1 is SQVTM and CDR2 is ANQGSEA.